Listed below are T cell receptor beta chains from one sample, sequenced in a study of T cells in Graves' hyperthyroidism and ophthalmopathy. TCRdb passed the multiplex PCR reads through MiXCR, listing each CDR3 protein once. The sample lists 600,000 to 650,000 distinct CDR3 sequences; 20% to 25% were seen once. Sequences were obtained from blood. Receptors were obtained from a man in his thirties or forties with Graves' ophthalmopathy. The CDR3 runs from the conserved cysteine through the conserved F or W. The D gene is left open where the match is weak. Where a row states a size, it is once, few, many or the class of an expanded clone; other rows omit it.

D: TRBD1
V: TRBV11-2
size: many
length: 15
J: TRBJ1-1
CDR3: CASSSRQGAFTEAFF
DNA: TGTGCCAGCAGCTCTAGACAGGGGGCATTCACTGAAGCTTTCTTT

D: .
V: TRBV7-6
size: .
length: 13
J: TRBJ1-1
CDR3: CASSFQMNTEAFF
DNA: TGTGCCAGCAGCTTTCAGATGAACACTGAAGCTTTCTTT

D: .
V: TRBV7-9
size: few
length: 13
J: TRBJ2-2
CDR3: CASSLDVGGELFF
DNA: TGTGCCAGCAGCTTGGACGTAGGGGGGGAGCTGTTTTTT

D: .
V: TRBV5-6
size: .
length: 14
J: TRBJ1-2
CDR3: CASSFIGSNYGYTF
DNA: TGTGCCAGCAGCTTTATTGGGTCCAACTATGGCTACACCTTC

D: .
V: TRBV28
size: many
length: 14
J: TRBJ2-1
CDR3: CASSPSGRYNEQFF
DNA: TGTGCCAGCAGTCCCAGCGGGCGTTACAATGAGCAGTTCTTC

D: .
V: TRBV9
size: few
length: 16
J: TRBJ1-6
CDR3: CASSAGTDLYNSPLHF
DNA: TGTGCCAGCAGCGCAGGGACGGACCTCTATAATTCACCCCTCCACTTT

D: .
V: TRBV3-1
size: many
length: 17
J: TRBJ2-2
CDR3: CASSQVKSTTNTGELFF
DNA: TGTGCCAGCAGCCAAGTTAAGTCTACCACTAACACCGGGGAGCTGTTTTTT

D: .
V: TRBV14
size: .
length: 16
J: TRBJ2-1
CDR3: CASSQGGSGSSNEQFF
DNA: TGTGCCAGCAGCCAAGGGGGGTCAGGGTCATCAAATGAGCAGTTCTTC

D: .
V: TRBV12-3/TRBV12-4
size: many
length: 15
J: TRBJ2-2
CDR3: CASLQGGLNTGELFF
DNA: TGTGCCAGCTTGCAGGGGGGACTTAACACCGGGGAGCTGTTTTTT

D: .
V: TRBV6-2/TRBV6-3
size: .
length: 13
J: TRBJ2-7
CDR3: CASSLAWAHEQYF
DNA: TGTGCCAGCAGCTTAGCGTGGGCCCACGAGCAGTACTTC

D: TRBD2
V: TRBV27
size: many
length: 15
J: TRBJ2-5
CDR3: CASSGIAGGGETQYF
DNA: TGTGCCAGCAGTGGGATAGCGGGAGGGGGGGAGACCCAGTACTTC

D: .
V: TRBV5-1
size: many
length: 14
J: TRBJ2-2
CDR3: CASSPETYTGELFF
DNA: TGCGCCAGCAGCCCTGAGACATACACCGGGGAGCTGTTTTTT

D: TRBD1
V: TRBV9
size: .
length: 15
J: TRBJ2-7
CDR3: CASSSTTGQGYEQYF
DNA: TGTGCCAGCAGCTCAACGACAGGGCAAGGCTACGAGCAGTACTTC

D: TRBD1
V: TRBV6-1
size: .
length: 16
J: TRBJ2-1
CDR3: CASRASIGQGNNEQFF
DNA: TGTGCCAGCAGGGCATCCATCGGACAGGGGAACAATGAGCAGTTCTTC

D: .
V: TRBV11-1
size: few
length: 16
J: TRBJ2-7
CDR3: CASSLTSGGDPYEQYF
DNA: TGTGCCAGCAGCTTAACGAGTGGAGGGGACCCCTACGAGCAGTACTTC

D: .
V: TRBV6-5
size: many
length: 16
J: TRBJ2-3
CDR3: CASSYSLAGSTDTQYF
DNA: TGTGCCAGCAGTTACTCGTTGGCAGGGTCCACAGATACGCAGTATTTT

D: .
V: TRBV7-9
size: many
length: 15
J: TRBJ2-7
CDR3: CASSSLGGSIDEQYF
DNA: TGTGCCAGCAGCTCGCTGGGGGGCTCGATCGACGAGCAGTACTTC

D: .
V: TRBV11-2
size: .
length: 14
J: TRBJ2-3
CDR3: CASSLRDSDDTQYF
DNA: TGTGCCAGCAGCTTGCGGGACTCAGACGATACGCAGTATTTT

D: TRBD2
V: TRBV7-9
size: .
length: 13
J: TRBJ2-1
CDR3: CASSLTSGGEQFF
DNA: TGTGCCAGCAGCTTAACTAGCGGGGGGGAGCAGTTCTTC

D: TRBD2
V: TRBV28
size: many
length: 16
J: TRBJ2-7
CDR3: CASSSLLAGDLYEQYF
DNA: TGTGCCAGCAGTTCCTTACTAGCGGGAGACCTTTACGAGCAGTACTTC

D: TRBD2
V: TRBV28
size: .
length: 16
J: TRBJ2-5
CDR3: CASSGIWREAGETQYF
DNA: TGTGCCAGCAGCGGAATCTGGCGGGAGGCTGGAGAGACCCAGTACTTC

D: .
V: TRBV19
size: .
length: 17
J: TRBJ2-4
CDR3: CASSHLATVVTKNIQYF
DNA: TGTGCCAGTAGTCACCTCGCGACGGTGGTAACCAAAAACATTCAGTACTTC

D: .
V: TRBV4-1
size: .
length: 20
J: TRBJ2-5
CDR3: CASSQDGGGNSPQYQETQYF
DNA: TGCGCCAGCAGCCAAGATGGGGGGGGCAATTCCCCCCAATACCAAGAGACCCAGTACTTC

D: .
V: TRBV7-2
size: .
length: 14
J: TRBJ1-2
CDR3: CASSLKGGPVGYTF
DNA: TGTGCCAGCAGCCTCAAGGGGGGGCCTGTCGGCTACACCTTC

D: .
V: TRBV6-2/TRBV6-3
size: .
length: 14
J: TRBJ2-4
CDR3: CASSYRGVESIQYF
DNA: TGTGCCAGCAGTTACAGGGGGGTGGAGTCCATTCAGTACTTC

D: .
V: TRBV2
size: few
length: 15
J: TRBJ2-7
CDR3: CASSEVEGFTYEQYF
DNA: TGTGCCAGCAGTGAAGTCGAAGGGTTTACCTACGAGCAGTACTTC

D: .
V: TRBV5-1
size: .
length: 17
J: TRBJ2-1
CDR3: CASSPRLVSGSYNEQFF
DNA: TGTGCCAGCAGCCCACGACTAGTTTCGGGTTCCTACAATGAGCAGTTCTTC

D: TRBD2
V: TRBV29-1
size: few
length: 15
J: TRBJ2-1
CDR3: CSVEESGSRRNEQFF
DNA: TGCAGCGTTGAAGAAAGCGGGAGCCGTCGGAATGAGCAGTTCTTC

D: .
V: TRBV9
size: few
length: 13
J: TRBJ2-3
CDR3: CASSVVHTDTQYF
DNA: TGTGCCAGCAGCGTAGTGCACACAGATACGCAGTATTTT

D: TRBD2
V: TRBV12-3/TRBV12-4
size: .
length: 15
J: TRBJ2-7
CDR3: CASCLAGGSSYEQYF
DNA: TGTGCCAGCTGCCTAGCGGGGGGAAGCTCCTACGAGCAGTACTTC

D: TRBD2
V: TRBV28
size: .
length: 20
J: TRBJ2-7
CDR3: CASSSPLPGTSPPTTLGQYF
DNA: TGTGCCAGCAGTTCCCCACTCCCGGGGACTAGTCCACCTACGACTCTTGGGCAGTACTTC

D: .
V: TRBV7-9
size: .
length: 12
J: TRBJ2-1
CDR3: CASSYLAYEQFF
DNA: TGTGCCAGCAGCTATCTAGCATATGAGCAGTTCTTC

D: .
V: TRBV11-1
size: .
length: 15
J: TRBJ2-2
CDR3: CASSLARRSTGELFF
DNA: TGTGCCAGCAGCTTAGCACGGAGGAGCACCGGGGAGCTGTTTTTT

D: .
V: TRBV2
size: few
length: 13
J: TRBJ1-2
CDR3: CASSEGTKGGYTF
DNA: TGTGCCAGCAGTGAAGGGACGAAAGGTGGCTACACCTTC

D: TRBD2
V: TRBV10-3
size: .
length: 15
J: TRBJ2-7
CDR3: CAISDFLAGDYEQYF
DNA: TGTGCCATCAGTGACTTCCTAGCGGGAGACTACGAGCAGTACTTC

D: .
V: TRBV20-1
size: .
length: 12
J: TRBJ1-2
CDR3: CSAPGGVTGYTF
DNA: TGCAGTGCCCCTGGCGGGGTTACTGGCTACACCTTC

D: .
V: TRBV18
size: few
length: 15
J: TRBJ1-1
CDR3: CASSPRRVLSTEAFF
DNA: TGTGCCAGCTCACCACGCAGGGTATTGAGCACTGAAGCTTTCTTT

D: .
V: TRBV9
size: few
length: 17
J: TRBJ2-1
CDR3: CASSVPRGSGVGNEQFF
DNA: TGTGCCAGCAGCGTCCCCCGGGGTAGCGGAGTAGGGAATGAGCAGTTCTTC

D: TRBD1
V: TRBV6-1
size: .
length: 13
J: TRBJ1-1
CDR3: CATKGQMNTEAFF
DNA: TGTGCCACCAAGGGACAGATGAACACTGAAGCTTTCTTT